A single sample is the source of the 24 T cell receptor beta chains below, sequenced in a study of T-cell memory formation after mild COVID-19. One entry per CDR3 protein, called by TCRdb with MiXCR from the 5' RACE reads. In the table there are about 470,000 distinct CDR3 sequences, 15% to 20% of which are singletons. The sequencing input was PBMCs or a T cell subset sorted from them (not recorded which). The source is an adult woman who had mild COVID-19 (a few samples of this study predate the infection). Cell type and time point are not known.

On this clonotype: Compared with germline, one end of the junction differs, possibly owing to a read error. The V call is TRBV12-3 or TRBV12-4, the J call TRBJ1-3, with D possibly TRBD1 on 6 matching bases. This CDR3 has 12 residues. CDR3 in DNA: TGTGCCAGCAGTTTACAGGTGACAGGCTGGCATTTT. This gives the protein CASSLQVTGWHF.

In its sample, this clonotype was seen many times. This chain uses TRBV12-3 or TRBV12-4 with TRBJ2-1; 8 nucleotides match TRBD2. This CDR3 region has 16 residues. V gave up 6 bases and J gave up 8 bases; unmatched junction bases: 15. DNA of the CDR3: TGTGCCAGCAGCATAGCAGGGCGGGGGGCGCGGGATGAGCAGTTCTTC. It specifies CASSIAGRGARDEQFF.

This clonotype was seen more than once but under ten times. This chain connects TRBV2 to TRBJ2-7; D not certain. CDR3 length: 10 amino acids. In germline, CDR1 is SNHLY, CDR2 FYNNEI. Trimming removed 6 bases from V and 6 bases from J, with 6 bases in between. The CDR3 spells CASRPLEQYF. The CDR3 coding sequence is TGTGCCAGCAGGCCTCTCGAGCAGTACTTC.

This clonotype has a handful of counts. J is TRBJ1-2 and V is TRBV7-9, with unresolved D. The CDR3 is 11 amino acids. V dropped 5 bases and J dropped 8 bases, with 9 bases sitting between them. The germline CDR1 and CDR2 sequences are SEHNR and FQNEAQ (reference sequence). The CDR3 sequence: CASSQMGGYTF. CDR3 bases: TGTGCCAGCAGCCAAATGGGCGGCTACACCTTC. Looking up the rest from reference TRBV7-9 and TRBJ1-2 gives the full variable domain: DTGVSQNPRHKITKRGQNVTFRCDPISEHNRLYWYRQTLGQGPEFLTYFQNEAQLEKSRLLSDRFSAERPKGSFSTLEIQRTEQGDSAMYLCASSQMGGYTFGSGTRLTVV.

The chain employs TRBV4-3 and TRBJ2-4; either TRBD1 or TRBD2 may supply D (5 bases each). The germline V gene has CDR1 LGHNA and CDR2 YSLEER. V lost 1 base to trimming and J lost 7 bases, with 11 bases between them. This CDR3 has 14 amino acids. Here the CDR3 reads CASSQVDGDNIQYF. In DNA form, the CDR3 reads TGCGCCAGCAGCCAAGTAGACGGGGACAACATTCAGTACTTC.

This clonotype appeared many times. The rearrangement links TRBV12-3 or TRBV12-4 to TRBJ2-4; 9 bases match TRBD1. CDR3 size: 15 residues. The ends lost 6 bases at V and 6 bases at J; junction bases unmatched: 9. CDR3 in DNA: TGTGCCAGCAGACGTACAGGGGGCTTGGGAAACATTCAGTACTTC. It codes for CASRRTGGLGNIQYF.

This chain connects TRBV9 to TRBJ2-2; TRBD1 might be the D (6 bases). Looked up from germline, CDR1 is SGDLS and CDR2 is YYNGEE. The CDR3 has 14 amino acids. The V gene lost 3 bases and the J gene lost 1 base, with 7 bases spanning the gap. CDR3 protein: CASSEGGNTGELFF. CDR3 coding DNA: TGTGCCAGCAGCGAAGGGGGGAACACCGGGGAGCTGTTTTTT.

The chain is built from TRBV10-2 and TRBJ1-2, with TRBD1 identical over 8 bases. Germline values: CDR1 WSHSY, CDR2 SAAADI. The CDR3 is 15 residues long. The junction had 7 bases not matched to a gene; V was cut back by 3 bases and J by 4 bases. CDR3 nucleotides: TGCGCCAGCAGTGAACACAGGGGGTACGGCTATGGCTACACCTTC. Protein: CASSEHRGYGYGYTF.

The V call is TRBV9, the J call TRBJ2-1; 11 nucleotides agree with TRBD2. Germline V gives CDR1 SGDLS, CDR2 YYNGEE. The CDR3 length is 17 residues. V shed 3 bases, J shed 6 bases, and the junction held 11 bases outside the gene matches. The CDR3 sequence: CASSASLLAGGGNEQFF. CDR3 DNA: TGTGCCAGCAGCGCTTCCCTCCTAGCGGGGGGCGGCAATGAGCAGTTCTTC.

This clonotype has a handful of counts. The chain is built from TRBV5-4 and TRBJ2-1; no reliable D call. The CDR3 runs 14 residues. The V and J ends lost 3 bases and 2 bases respectively, with 9 bases between them. Germline lookup yields CDR1 SGHNT and CDR2 YYREEE (reference sequence). CDR3 residues: CASSSPPTYNEQFF. CDR3 coding DNA: TGTGCCAGCAGCTCTCCCCCCACCTACAATGAGCAGTTCTTC.

This sequence joins TRBV12-3 or TRBV12-4 and TRBJ2-2; 10 bases match TRBD1. V trimming: 2 bases; J trimming: 5 bases; junction bases outside the gene matches: 2. The CDR3 has 15 residues. DNA for the CDR3: TGTGCCAGCAGTTTACAGGGACAGGGGACCGGGGAGCTGTTTTTT. Residues: CASSLQGQGTGELFF.

The rearrangement joins TRBV18 to TRBJ2-7; 9 bases line up with TRBD2. The V segment lost 0 bases and the J segment 3 bases; nucleotides outside the gene matches: 6. This CDR3 comprises 16 residues. The germline CDR1 and CDR2 sequences are KGHSH and LQKENI. The CDR3 protein is CASSPPLGLAHYEQYF. DNA of the CDR3: TGTGCCAGCTCACCACCCTTAGGACTAGCGCACTACGAGCAGTACTTC.

The V and J genes are TRBV6-2 or TRBV6-3 and TRBJ2-3, with 7 positions matching TRBD2. The CDR3 length is 14 residues. The germline V gene encodes CDR1 MNHEY and CDR2 SVGEGT. Germline trimming cut 7 bases from V and 2 bases from J; bases unmatched to any gene: 6. The CDR3 coding sequence is TGTGCCAGCAAAAAGCGGGGATACACAGATACGCAGTATTTT. Protein: CASKKRGYTDTQYF.

This clonotype was detected many times. The chain combines TRBV7-9 with TRBJ2-1, with 9 bases identical to TRBD2. Germline CDR1 is SEHNR and CDR2 is FQNEAQ (reference sequence). The CDR3 runs to 15 residues. V was pared by 0 bases and J by 8 bases, with 5 bases of the junction left unmatched. The CDR3 loop is CASSLASSGIYEQFF. CDR3 sequence (DNA): TGTGCCAGCAGCTTAGCGTCTAGCGGGATATATGAGCAGTTCTTC.

The chain joins TRBV7-3 to TRBJ2-1; D is unclear. The CDR3 loop spans 14 amino acids. Germline V gene sequence: CDR1 SGHTA, CDR2 FQGTGA. Trimming shortened V by 3 bases and J by 6 bases, and 12 bases separated the two germline ends. CDR3 nucleotides: TGTGCCAGCAGCTTGAGTTCGGTGTCCAATGAGCAGTTCTTC. This encodes CASSLSSVSNEQFF.

This chain uses TRBV30 with TRBJ1-3; D is unresolved. CDR1 and CDR2 from the germline V gene are GTSNPN and SVGIG (reference sequence). The length of the CDR3 is 15 residues. Trimming took 1 base from V and 2 from J, leaving 12 bases between them. CDR3 sequence: CAWSAGLLAGNTIYF. Written as DNA, the CDR3 is TGTGCCTGGAGTGCTGGGCTTTTAGCTGGAAACACCATATATTTT.

The chain has TRBV6-1 and TRBJ2-7; maybe TRBD1 (6 bases). Trimming cost V 7 bases and J 1 base, with 23 bases left between them. CDR1 MNHNS and CDR2 SASEGT come from the germline V gene. The CDR3 totals 17 residues. CDR3 sequence: CASMMDSSMTLSYEQYV. The CDR3 DNA is TGTGCCAGCATGATGGACAGCTCCATGACCTTATCCTACGAGCAGTACGTC.

J is TRBJ2-7 and V is TRBV11-2, with D perhaps given as TRBD1 or TRBD2 (5 bases each). The V end lost 5 bases, the J end lost 6 bases, and 17 bases lay between the germline ends. CDR1 is SGHAT, CDR2 FQNNGV, per germline. The CDR3 has 14 residues. Written as DNA, the CDR3 is TGTGCCAGCAGCCCCGGGACGGGACCTCGCGAGCAGTACTTC. Translated: CASSPGTGPREQYF. Full variable domain (outside the CDR3, taken from reference TRBV11-2 and TRBJ2-7): EAGVAQSPRYKIIEKRQSVAFWCNPISGHATLYWYQQILGQGPKLLIQFQNNGVVDDSQLPKDRFSAERLKGVDSTLKIQPAKLEDSAVYLCASSPGTGPREQYFGPGTRLTVT.

This clonotype occurred a few times. This chain uses TRBV30 with TRBJ2-6, with TRBD1 matching 9 bases. CDR3 length equals 16 residues. Germline V gives CDR1 GTSNPN, CDR2 SVGIG (reference sequence). The CDR3 region is CAGDRGQGSGANVLTF. Written as DNA, the CDR3 is TGTGCTGGGGATCGCGGACAGGGGTCTGGGGCCAACGTCCTGACTTTC.

V is TRBV7-9 and J is TRBJ2-1; 13 bases are shared with TRBD2. The V and J ends lost 1 base and 2 bases, in that order; junction bases with no gene match: 8. Germline CDR1 reads SEHNR; CDR2 reads FQNEAQ (reference sequence). The CDR3 length is 19 residues. The CDR3 DNA sequence: TGTGCCAGCAGCTTAGTCCTGACTAGCGGGGGGTATGCCTACAATGAGCAGTTCTTC. It codes for CASSLVLTSGGYAYNEQFF.

This clonotype was detected only a few times. The chain joins TRBV7-2 to TRBJ2-3; D gene ambiguous. Trimming took off 5 bases at V and 5 bases at J, with 17 bases between the two ends. Germline CDR1 SGHTA, CDR2 FQGNSA. The CDR3 length is 15 residues. The CDR3 nucleotides are TGTGCCAGCAGCCCGAGATCCTCCAATATAGATACGCAGTATTTT. It codes for CASSPRSSNIDTQYF.

This clonotype came up a few times. This sequence joins TRBV5-1 and TRBJ2-3; 15 bases align to TRBD2. The J segment lost 6 bases and the V segment lost 3 bases, leaving 8 bases of the junction unmatched. The CDR3 is 17 residues long. Germline V gene sequence: CDR1 SGHRS, CDR2 YFSETQ. The CDR3 DNA is TGCGCCAGCAGCTCCCTCTGGACTAGCGGGAGGGAGGATACGCAGTATTTT. This translates into CASSSLWTSGREDTQYF.

This clonotype appeared a few times. The gene calls are TRBV7-7 and TRBJ2-3, with D perhaps matching TRBD2 (7 bases). CDR3 length: 15 residues. Germline lookup yields CDR1 SSHAT and CDR2 FNYEAQ (reference sequence). Trimming cost V 3 bases and J 2 bases, with 12 bases left between them. This CDR3 is CASSFRGAPTDTQYF. The CDR3 DNA sequence: TGTGCCAGCAGCTTCCGGGGGGCTCCCACAGATACGCAGTATTTT.

The table lists this clonotype with a few counts. The chain carries TRBV28 and TRBJ2-7; D gene ambiguous. Germline V gives CDR1 MDHEN, CDR2 SYDVKM. The CDR3 runs to 16 residues. V shed 2 bases and J shed 1 base, with 15 bases lying between them. The CDR3 loop is CASSLAGRKESYEQYF. CDR3 nucleotides: TGTGCCAGCAGTTTAGCCGGTAGGAAGGAATCCTACGAGCAGTACTTC.